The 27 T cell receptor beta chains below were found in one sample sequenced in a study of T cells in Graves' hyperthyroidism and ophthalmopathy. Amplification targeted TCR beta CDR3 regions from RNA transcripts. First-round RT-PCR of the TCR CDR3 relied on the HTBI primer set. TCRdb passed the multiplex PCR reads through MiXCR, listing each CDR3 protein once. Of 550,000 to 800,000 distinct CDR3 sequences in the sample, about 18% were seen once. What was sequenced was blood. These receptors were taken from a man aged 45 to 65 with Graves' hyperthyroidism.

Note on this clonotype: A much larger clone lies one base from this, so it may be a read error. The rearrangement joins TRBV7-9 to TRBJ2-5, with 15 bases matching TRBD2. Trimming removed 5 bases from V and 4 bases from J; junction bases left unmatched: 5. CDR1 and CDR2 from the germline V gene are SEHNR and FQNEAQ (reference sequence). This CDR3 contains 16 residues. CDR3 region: CASSPGLAGGGETQYF. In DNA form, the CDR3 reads TGTGCCAGCAGCCCGGGACTAGCGGGAGGAGGAGAGACCCAGTACTTC. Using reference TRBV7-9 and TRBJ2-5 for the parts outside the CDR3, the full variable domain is DTGVSQNPRHKITKRGQNVTFRCDPISEHNRLYWYRQTLGQGPEFLTYFQNEAQLEKSRLLSDRFSAERPKGSFSTLEIQRTEQGDSAMYLCASSPGLAGGGETQYFGPGTRLLVL.

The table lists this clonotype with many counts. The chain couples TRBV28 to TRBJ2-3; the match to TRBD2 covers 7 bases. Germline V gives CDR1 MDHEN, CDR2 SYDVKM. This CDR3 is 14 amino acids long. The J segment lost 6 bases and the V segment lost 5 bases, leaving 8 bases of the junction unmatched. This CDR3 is CASSSKDGRDTQYF. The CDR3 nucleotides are TGTGCCAGCAGTAGCAAGGACGGGAGGGATACGCAGTATTTT. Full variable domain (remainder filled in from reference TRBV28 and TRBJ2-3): DVKVTQSSRYLVKRTGEKVFLECVQDMDHENMFWYRQDPGLGLRLIYFSYDVKMKEKGDIPEGYSVSREKKERFSLILESASTNQTSMYLCASSSKDGRDTQYFGPGTRLTVL.

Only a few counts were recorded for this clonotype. The CDR3 protein is CASSFPTGTGNLRKYF. In DNA form, the CDR3 reads TGTGCCAGCAGTTTCCCAACCGGGACAGGGAACCTACGCAAGTACTTC. This sequence joins TRBV6-1 and TRBJ2-5, with TRBD1 matching over 9 bases. V dropped 5 bases and J dropped 12; count of bases not matched to a gene: 19. Germline-derived CDR1 and CDR2 are MNHNS and SASEGT. The CDR3 is made up of 16 amino acids.

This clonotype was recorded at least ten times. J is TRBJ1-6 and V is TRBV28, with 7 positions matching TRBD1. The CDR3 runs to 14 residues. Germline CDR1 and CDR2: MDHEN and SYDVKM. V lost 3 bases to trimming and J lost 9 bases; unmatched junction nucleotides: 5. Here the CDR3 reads CASSFGGTVSPLHF. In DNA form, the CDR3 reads TGTGCCAGCAGTTTCGGAGGGACAGTTTCACCCCTCCACTTT.

Here the CDR3 DNA reads TGTGCCAGCAGGAATACAGGAGACAATCAGCCCCAGCATTTT. Its translation: CASRNTGDNQPQHF. The chain links TRBV6-1 to TRBJ1-5, with TRBD1 as a possible D gene (5 bases). CDR3 length: 14 amino acids. V lost 6 bases to trimming and J lost 3 bases, with 12 bases between them. Germline V gene sequence: CDR1 MNHNS, CDR2 SASEGT.

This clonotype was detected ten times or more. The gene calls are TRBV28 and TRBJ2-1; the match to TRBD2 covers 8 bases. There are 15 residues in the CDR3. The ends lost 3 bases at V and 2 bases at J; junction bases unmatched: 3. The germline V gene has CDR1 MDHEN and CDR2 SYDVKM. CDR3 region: CASSLRREAYNEQFF. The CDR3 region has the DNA TGTGCCAGCAGTTTGCGGCGGGAGGCCTACAATGAGCAGTTCTTC.

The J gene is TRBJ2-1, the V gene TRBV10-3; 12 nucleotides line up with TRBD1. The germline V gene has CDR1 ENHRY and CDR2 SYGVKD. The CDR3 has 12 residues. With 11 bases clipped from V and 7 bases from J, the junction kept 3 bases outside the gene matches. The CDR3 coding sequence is TGTGCCGGGGGACAGGGGGCAAATGAGCAGTTCTTC. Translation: CAGGQGANEQFF.

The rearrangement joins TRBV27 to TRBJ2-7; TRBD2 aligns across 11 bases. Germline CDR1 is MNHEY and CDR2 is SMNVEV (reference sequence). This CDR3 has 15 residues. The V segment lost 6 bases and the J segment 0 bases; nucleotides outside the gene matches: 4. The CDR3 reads CASRDLAGGSYEQYF. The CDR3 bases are TGTGCCAGCAGAGACCTAGCGGGAGGCTCCTACGAGCAGTACTTC.

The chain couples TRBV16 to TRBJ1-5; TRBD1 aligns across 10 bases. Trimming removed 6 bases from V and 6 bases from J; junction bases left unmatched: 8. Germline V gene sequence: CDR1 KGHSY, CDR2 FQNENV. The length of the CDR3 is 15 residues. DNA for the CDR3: TGTGCCAGCAGTCCCGGGACAGGGGTAGGTCAGCCCCAGCATTTT. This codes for CASSPGTGVGQPQHF.

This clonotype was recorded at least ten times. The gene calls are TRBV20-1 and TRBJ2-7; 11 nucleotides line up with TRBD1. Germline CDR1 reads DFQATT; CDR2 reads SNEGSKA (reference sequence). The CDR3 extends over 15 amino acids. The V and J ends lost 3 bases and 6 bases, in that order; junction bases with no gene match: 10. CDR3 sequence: CSARGFGTGGSEQYF. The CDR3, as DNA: TGCAGTGCTAGGGGGTTTGGGACAGGGGGAAGCGAGCAGTACTTC.

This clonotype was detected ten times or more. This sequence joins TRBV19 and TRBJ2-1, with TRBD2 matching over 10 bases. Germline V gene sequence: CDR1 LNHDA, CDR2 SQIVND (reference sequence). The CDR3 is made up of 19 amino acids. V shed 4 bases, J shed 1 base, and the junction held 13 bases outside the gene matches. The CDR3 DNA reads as TGTGCCAGTAGTAGGTGGACAGGCCTAGCGGGAGTTTCCTACAATGAGCAGTTCTTC. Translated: CASSRWTGLAGVSYNEQFF.

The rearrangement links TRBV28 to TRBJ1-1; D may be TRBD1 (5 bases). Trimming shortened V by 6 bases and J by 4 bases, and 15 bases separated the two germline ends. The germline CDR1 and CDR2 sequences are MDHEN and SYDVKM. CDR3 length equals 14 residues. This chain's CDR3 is CASSWTPRGTEAFF. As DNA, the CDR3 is TGTGCCAGCAGCTGGACACCGCGGGGCACTGAAGCTTTCTTT.

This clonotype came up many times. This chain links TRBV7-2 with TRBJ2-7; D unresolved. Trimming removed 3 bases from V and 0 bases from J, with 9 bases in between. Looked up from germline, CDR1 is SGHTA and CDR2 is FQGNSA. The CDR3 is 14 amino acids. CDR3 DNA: TGTGCCAGCAGCTTTAGAAGAAACTCCTACGAGCAGTACTTC. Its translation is CASSFRRNSYEQYF.

The CDR3 spells CASSITGTGEAQGGYTF. As DNA, the CDR3 is TGTGCCAGTAGTATTACCGGGACAGGGGAGGCACAGGGTGGCTACACCTTC. The chain has TRBV19 and TRBJ1-2, with TRBD1 matching over 10 bases. Germline CDR1 and CDR2: LNHDA and SQIVND (reference sequence). The CDR3 covers 17 residues. J gave up 7 bases and V 3 bases, and 14 bases lay outside the gene matches.

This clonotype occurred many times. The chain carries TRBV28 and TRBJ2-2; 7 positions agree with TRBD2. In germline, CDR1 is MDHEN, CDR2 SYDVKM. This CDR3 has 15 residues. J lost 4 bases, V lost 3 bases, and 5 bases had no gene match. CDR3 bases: TGTGCCAGCAGTTTGGGCGGGAGTGTCACCGGGGAGCTGTTTTTT. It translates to CASSLGGSVTGELFF.

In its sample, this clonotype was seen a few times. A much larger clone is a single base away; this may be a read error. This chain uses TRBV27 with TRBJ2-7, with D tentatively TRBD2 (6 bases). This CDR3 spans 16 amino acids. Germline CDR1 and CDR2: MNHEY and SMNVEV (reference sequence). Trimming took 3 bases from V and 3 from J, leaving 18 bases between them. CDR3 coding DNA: TGTGCCAGCAGTTTCCTCCCGGCGGGACGGGTCTACGAGCAGTACTTC. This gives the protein CASSFLPAGRVYEQYF.

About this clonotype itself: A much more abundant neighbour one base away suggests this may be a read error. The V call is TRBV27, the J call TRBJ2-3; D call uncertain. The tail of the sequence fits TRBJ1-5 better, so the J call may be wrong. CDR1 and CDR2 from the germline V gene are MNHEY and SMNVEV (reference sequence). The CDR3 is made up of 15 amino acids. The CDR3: CASSFTTPSTDTQHF. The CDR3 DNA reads TGTGCCAGCAGTTTTACCACACCTAGCACAGATACGCAGCATTTT.

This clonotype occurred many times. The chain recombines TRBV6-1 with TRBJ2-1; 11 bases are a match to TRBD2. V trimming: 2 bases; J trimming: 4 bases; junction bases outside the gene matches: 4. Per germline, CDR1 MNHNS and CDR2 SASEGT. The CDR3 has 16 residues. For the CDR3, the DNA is TGTGCCAGCAGTGAACAGGGACTAGCGGATTACAATGAGCAGTTCTTC. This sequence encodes CASSEQGLADYNEQFF.

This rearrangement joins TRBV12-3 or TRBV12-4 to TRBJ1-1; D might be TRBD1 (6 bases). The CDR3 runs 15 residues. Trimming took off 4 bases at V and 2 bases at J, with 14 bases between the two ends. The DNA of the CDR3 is TGTGCCAGCAGTTCAGTAAGGGGACATAACACTGAAGCTTTCTTT. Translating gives CASSSVRGHNTEAFF.

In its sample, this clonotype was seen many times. This chain's CDR3 is CASSPDKNYEQYF. The CDR3 coding sequence is TGTGCCAGCAGCCCGGACAAGAACTACGAGCAGTACTTC. The chain couples TRBV9 to TRBJ2-7; weak D call: TRBD1 (5 bases). In germline, CDR1 is SGDLS, CDR2 YYNGEE. Trimming stripped 4 bases from V and 3 bases from J, with 11 bases between. The CDR3 loop spans 13 amino acids.

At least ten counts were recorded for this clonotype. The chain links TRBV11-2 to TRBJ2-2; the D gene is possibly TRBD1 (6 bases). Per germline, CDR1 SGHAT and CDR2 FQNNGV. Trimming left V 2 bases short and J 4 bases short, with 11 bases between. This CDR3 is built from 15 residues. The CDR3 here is CASSLMGAGTGELFF. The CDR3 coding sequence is TGTGCCAGCAGCTTAATGGGGGCTGGCACCGGGGAGCTGTTTTTT.

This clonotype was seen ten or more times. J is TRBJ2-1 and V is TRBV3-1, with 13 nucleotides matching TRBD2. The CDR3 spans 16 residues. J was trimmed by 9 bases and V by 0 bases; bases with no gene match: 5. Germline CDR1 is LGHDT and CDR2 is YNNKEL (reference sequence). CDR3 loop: CASSQDWTSGSGEQFF. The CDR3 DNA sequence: TGTGCCAGCAGCCAAGACTGGACTAGCGGGAGCGGTGAGCAGTTCTTC.

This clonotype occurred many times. The CDR3 reads CASSLRGSGEKLFF. The CDR3 region has the DNA TGTGCCAGCAGTTTAAGGGGTTCCGGGGAAAAACTGTTTTTT. The rearrangement joins TRBV12-3 or TRBV12-4 to TRBJ1-4, with a possible D match to TRBD1 (5 bases). CDR3 length: 14 amino acids. V dropped 2 bases and J dropped 8 bases, with 12 bases sitting between them.

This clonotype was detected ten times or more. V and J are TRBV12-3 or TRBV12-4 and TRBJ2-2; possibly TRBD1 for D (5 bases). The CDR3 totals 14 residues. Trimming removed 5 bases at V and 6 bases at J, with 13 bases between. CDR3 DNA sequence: TGTGCCAGCAGTCCGAGACAGACGGCCGGGGAGCTGTTTTTT. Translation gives CASSPRQTAGELFF.

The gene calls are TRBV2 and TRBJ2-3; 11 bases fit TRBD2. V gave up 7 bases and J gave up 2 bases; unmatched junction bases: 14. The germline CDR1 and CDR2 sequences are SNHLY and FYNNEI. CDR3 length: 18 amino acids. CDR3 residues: CASTGLAGHSTNTDTQYF. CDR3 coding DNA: TGTGCCAGCACAGGACTAGCGGGCCATTCTACGAACACAGATACGCAGTATTTT.

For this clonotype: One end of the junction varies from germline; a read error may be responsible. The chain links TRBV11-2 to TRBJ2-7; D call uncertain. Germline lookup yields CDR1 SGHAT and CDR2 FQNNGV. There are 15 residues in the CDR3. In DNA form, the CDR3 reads TGTGCCAGCAGCCCCCGGGTTGCCAGGCCCTACGAGCATTACTTC. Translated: CASSPRVARPYEHYF.

CDR3 nucleotides: TGTGCCAGTAGTGCGGGACTAGCGGGAGGGCCCCACAATGAGCAGTTCTTC. Its translation: CASSAGLAGGPHNEQFF. This chain uses TRBV19 with TRBJ2-1; TRBD2 matches at 16 bases. Trimming removed 5 bases from V and 5 bases from J; junction bases left unmatched: 6. CDR3 size: 17 residues. Germline loops: CDR1 LNHDA, CDR2 SQIVND (reference sequence).